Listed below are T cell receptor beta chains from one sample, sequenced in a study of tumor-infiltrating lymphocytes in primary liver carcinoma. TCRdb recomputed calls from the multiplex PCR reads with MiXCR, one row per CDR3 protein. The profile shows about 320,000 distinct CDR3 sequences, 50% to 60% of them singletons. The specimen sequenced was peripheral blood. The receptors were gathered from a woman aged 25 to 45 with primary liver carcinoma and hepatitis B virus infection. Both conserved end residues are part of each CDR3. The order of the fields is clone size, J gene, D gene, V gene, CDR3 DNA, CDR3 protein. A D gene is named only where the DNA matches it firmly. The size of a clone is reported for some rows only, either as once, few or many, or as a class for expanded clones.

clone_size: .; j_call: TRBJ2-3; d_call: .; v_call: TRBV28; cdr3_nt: TGTGCCAGCAGTTCCGGCATTTTCACAGATACGCAGTATTTT; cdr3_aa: CASSSGIFTDTQYF
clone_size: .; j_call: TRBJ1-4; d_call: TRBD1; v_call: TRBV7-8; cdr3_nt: TGTGTCAGCAGCTTAACCGGGACAGGGCGGGAAAAACTGTTTTTT; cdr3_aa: CVSSLTGTGREKLFF
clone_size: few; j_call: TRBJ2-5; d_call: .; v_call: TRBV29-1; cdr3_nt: TGCAGCGTTGACCTTAAAGAGACCCAGTACTTC; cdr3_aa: CSVDLKETQYF
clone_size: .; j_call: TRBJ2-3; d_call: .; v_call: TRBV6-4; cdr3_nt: TGTGCCAGCAGTGACTCCCCTAGCTTTCCAGATACGCAGTATTTT; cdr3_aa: CASSDSPSFPDTQYF
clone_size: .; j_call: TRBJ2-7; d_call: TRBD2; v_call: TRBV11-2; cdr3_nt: TGTGCCAGCGGCAAGGGACTAGCGGGACGGCCGGAGTACTTC; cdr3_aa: CASGKGLAGRPEYF
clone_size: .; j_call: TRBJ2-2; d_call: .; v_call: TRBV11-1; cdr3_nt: TGTGCCCGCAGCTTTTTTTGGGATTCATACACCGGGGAGCTGTTTTTT; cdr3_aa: CARSFFWDSYTGELFF
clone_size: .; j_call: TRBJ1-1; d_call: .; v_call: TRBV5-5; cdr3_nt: TGTGCCAGCAGCTTGGGGACAGCATCTAACACTGAAGCTTTCTTT; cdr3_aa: CASSLGTASNTEAFF
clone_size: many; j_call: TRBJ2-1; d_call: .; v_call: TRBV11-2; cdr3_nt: TGTGCCAGCAGCTTAGGCCACCCGGGACGGATGGAGCAGTTCTTC; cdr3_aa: CASSLGHPGRMEQFF
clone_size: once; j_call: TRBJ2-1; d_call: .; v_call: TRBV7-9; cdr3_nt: TGTGCCAGCAAGGAGTTGAATGAGCAGTTCTTC; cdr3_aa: CASKELNEQFF
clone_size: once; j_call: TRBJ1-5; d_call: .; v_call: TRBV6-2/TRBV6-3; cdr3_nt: TGTGCCAGCCCCCAGGTTAATCAGCCCCAACATTTT; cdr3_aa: CASPQVNQPQHF
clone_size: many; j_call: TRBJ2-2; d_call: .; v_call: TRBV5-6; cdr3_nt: TGTGCCAGCAGCTTGTACCGCCGGTCCGTAAACACCGGGGAGCTGTTTTTT; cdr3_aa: CASSLYRRSVNTGELFF
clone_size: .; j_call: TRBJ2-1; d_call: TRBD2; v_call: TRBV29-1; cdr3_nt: TGTAGCGTTGAACTAGCGGGGGTTTACAATGAGCAGTTCTTC; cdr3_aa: CSVELAGVYNEQFF
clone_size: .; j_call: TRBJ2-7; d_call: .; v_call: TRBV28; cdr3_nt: TGTGCCAGCAGTTTAGGTCCGGGACACTACGAGCAGTACTTC; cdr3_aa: CASSLGPGHYEQYF
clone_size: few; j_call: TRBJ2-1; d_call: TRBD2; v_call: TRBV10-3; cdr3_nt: TGTGCCATCAGGGGGGGTAGCGGGACCTACAATGAGCAGTTCTTC; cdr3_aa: CAIRGGSGTYNEQFF
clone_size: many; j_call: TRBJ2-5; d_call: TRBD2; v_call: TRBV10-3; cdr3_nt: TGTGCCATCAGTGAGGTATCGGGAGGGCCCCGGGAGACCCAGTACTTC; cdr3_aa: CAISEVSGGPRETQYF
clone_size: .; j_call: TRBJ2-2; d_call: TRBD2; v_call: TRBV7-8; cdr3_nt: TGTGCCAGGAGCTTCGGACTAGCGATCACCGGGGAGCTGTTTTTT; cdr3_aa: CARSFGLAITGELFF
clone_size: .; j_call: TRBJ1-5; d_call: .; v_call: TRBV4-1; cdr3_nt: TGCGCCAGCAGCCAAGAAAATCAGCCCCAGCATTTT; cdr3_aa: CASSQENQPQHF
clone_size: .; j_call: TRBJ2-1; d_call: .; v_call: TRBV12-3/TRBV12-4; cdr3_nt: TGTGCCAGCAGTCCTGAGATACTCTACAATGAGCAGTTCTTC; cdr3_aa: CASSPEILYNEQFF
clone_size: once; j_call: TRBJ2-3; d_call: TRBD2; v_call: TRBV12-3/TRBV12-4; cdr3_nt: TGTGCCAGCAGTACAACCGGGACTAGCACGCAGTATTTC; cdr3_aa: CASSTTGTSTQYF
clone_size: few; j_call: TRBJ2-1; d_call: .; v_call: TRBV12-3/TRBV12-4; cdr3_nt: TGTGCCAGCACCCCCCGAACTTCAGCGACGATAGTAAATGAGCAGTTCTTC; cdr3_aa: CASTPRTSATIVNEQFF
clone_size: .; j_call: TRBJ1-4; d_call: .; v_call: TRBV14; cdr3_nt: TGTGCCAGCAGCCAAGAAGGCAGCACGGAGGAAAAACTGTTCTTT; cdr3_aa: CASSQEGSTEEKLFF
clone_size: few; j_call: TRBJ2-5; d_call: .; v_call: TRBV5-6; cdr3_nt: TGTGCCAGCAGCTTGGAGCCGCTCCAAGAGACCCAGTACTTC; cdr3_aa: CASSLEPLQETQYF
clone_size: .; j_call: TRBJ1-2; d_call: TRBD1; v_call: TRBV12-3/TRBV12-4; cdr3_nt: TGTGCCAGCAGTCCCAGCGTTAAGGGGGCGACTCGTGGCCACACCTTC; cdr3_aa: CASSPSVKGATRGHTF
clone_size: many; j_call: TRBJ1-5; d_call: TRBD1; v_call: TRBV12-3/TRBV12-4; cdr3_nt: TGTGCCAGCAGTCTGACAGGGGGCAGTCAGCCCCAGCATTTT; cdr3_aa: CASSLTGGSQPQHF
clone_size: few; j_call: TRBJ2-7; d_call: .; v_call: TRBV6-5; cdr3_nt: TGTGCCAGCAGACGTAATCTCGGCGATCTCTACGAGCAGTACTTC; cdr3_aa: CASRRNLGDLYEQYF